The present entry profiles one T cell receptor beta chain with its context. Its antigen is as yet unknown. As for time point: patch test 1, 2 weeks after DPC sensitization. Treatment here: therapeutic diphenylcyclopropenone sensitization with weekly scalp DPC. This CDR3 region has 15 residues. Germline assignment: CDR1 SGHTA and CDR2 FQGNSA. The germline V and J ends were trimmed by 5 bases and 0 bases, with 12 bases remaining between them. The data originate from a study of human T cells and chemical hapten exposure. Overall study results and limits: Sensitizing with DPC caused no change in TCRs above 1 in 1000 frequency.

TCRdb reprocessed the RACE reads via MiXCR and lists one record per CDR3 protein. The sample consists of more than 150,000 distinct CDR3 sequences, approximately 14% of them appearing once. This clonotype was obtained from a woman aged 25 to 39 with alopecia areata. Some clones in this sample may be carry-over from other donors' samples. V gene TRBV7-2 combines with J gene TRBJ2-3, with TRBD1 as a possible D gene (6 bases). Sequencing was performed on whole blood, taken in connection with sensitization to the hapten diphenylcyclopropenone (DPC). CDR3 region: CASSPRTASTDTQYF. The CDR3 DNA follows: TGTGCCAGCAGCCCCAGGACAGCCAGCACAGATACGCAGTATTTT.